The present TCR beta chain was sequenced within a study of T cells after yellow fever vaccination. There are 14 residues in the CDR3. V was pared by 7 bases and J by 4 bases, with 16 bases between. UMIs were added to TCR cDNA along with a universal primer site when it was made by 5'RACE template switching. Using its own MiXCR run on the 5' RACE reads, TCRdb lists one record per CDR3 protein. Here the sample spans 300,000 to 350,000 distinct CDR3 sequences, about 11% being singletons. Notes on this clonotype: No antigen is known for it.

Study results and limitations: Primary-vaccination clones mostly resurfaced post-booster (about 95% CD4, 75% to 90% CD8).

The V and J genes are TRBV12-3 or TRBV12-4 and TRBJ1-1, with D hard to call. The source material was CD4+ T cells sorted from PBMCs, sampled 45 days after the yellow fever booster vaccination. This TCR was sampled from a man between 18 and 35 years old who received the YFV17D yellow fever vaccine. Here the CDR3 reads CASNPGGSSTEAFF. The CDR3 DNA follows: TGTGCCAGCAACCCTGGAGGGAGCAGCACTGAAGCTTTCTTT.